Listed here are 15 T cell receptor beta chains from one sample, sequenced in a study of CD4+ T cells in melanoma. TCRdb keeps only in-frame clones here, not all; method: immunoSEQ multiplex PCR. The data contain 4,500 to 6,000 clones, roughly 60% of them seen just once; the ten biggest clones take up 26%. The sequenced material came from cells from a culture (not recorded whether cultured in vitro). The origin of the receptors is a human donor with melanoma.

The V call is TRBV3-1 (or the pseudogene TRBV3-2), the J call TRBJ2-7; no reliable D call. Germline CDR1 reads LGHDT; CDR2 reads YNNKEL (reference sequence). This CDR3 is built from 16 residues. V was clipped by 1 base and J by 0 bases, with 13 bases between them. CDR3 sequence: CASSQGSYPSSYEQYF. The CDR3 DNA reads TGTGCCAGCAGCCAAGGGTCTTATCCAAGCTCCTACGAGCAGTACTTC.

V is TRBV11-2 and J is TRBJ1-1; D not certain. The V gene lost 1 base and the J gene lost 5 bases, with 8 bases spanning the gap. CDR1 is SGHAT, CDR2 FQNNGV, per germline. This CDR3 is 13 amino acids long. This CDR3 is CASSLGGRTEAFF. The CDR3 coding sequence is TGTGCCAGCAGCTTAGGTGGTAGGACTGAAGCTTTCTTT.

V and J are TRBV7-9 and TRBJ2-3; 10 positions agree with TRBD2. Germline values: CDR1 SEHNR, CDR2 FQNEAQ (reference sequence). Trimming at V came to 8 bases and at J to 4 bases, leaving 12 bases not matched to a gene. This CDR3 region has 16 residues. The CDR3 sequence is CASHLSAGGLSDTQYF. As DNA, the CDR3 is TGTGCCAGCCACCTCTCAGCGGGGGGGCTTTCAGATACGCAGTATTTT.

This CDR3 is CAISESMETEAFF. The DNA for the CDR3 is TGTGCCATCAGTGAGTCGATGGAGACTGAAGCTTTCTTT. This chain uses TRBV10-3 with TRBJ1-1, with unresolved D. Per germline, CDR1 ENHRY and CDR2 SYGVKD. V dropped 0 bases and J dropped 5 bases, with 7 bases sitting between them. CDR3 length equals 13 residues.

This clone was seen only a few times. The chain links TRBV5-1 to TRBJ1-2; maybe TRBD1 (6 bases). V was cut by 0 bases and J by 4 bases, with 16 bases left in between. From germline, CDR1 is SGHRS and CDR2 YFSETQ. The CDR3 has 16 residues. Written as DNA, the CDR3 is TGCGCCAGCAGCTTGGAGATCTCCGGGACATCCTATGGCTACACCTTC. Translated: CASSLEISGTSYGYTF.

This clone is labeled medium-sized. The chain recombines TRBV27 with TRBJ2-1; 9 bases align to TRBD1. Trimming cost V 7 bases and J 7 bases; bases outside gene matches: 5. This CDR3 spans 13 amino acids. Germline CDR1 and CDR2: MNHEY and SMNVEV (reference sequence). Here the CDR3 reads CASMGQGGNEQFF. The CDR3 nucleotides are TGTGCCAGCATGGGACAGGGTGGAAATGAGCAGTTCTTC.

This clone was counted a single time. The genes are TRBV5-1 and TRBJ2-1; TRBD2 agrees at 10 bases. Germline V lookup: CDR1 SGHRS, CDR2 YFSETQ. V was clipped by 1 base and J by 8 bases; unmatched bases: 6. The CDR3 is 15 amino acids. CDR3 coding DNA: TGCGCCAGCAGCTTGAAGCGGGGGGGCCTAGATGAGCAGTTCTTC. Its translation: CASSLKRGGLDEQFF.

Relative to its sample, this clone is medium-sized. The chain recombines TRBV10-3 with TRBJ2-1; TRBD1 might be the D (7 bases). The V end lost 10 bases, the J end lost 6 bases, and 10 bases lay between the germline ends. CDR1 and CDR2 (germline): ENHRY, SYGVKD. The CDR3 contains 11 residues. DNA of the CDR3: TGTGCCACCCAGGGGGGCAATGAGCAGTTCTTC. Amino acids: CATQGGNEQFF.

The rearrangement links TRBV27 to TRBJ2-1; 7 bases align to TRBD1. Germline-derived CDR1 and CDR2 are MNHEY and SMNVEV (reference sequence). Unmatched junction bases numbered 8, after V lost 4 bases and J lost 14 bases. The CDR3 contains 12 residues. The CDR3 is CASSSGQIRKFF. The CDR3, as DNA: TGTGCCAGCAGTTCGGGACAGATAAGAAAGTTCTTC.

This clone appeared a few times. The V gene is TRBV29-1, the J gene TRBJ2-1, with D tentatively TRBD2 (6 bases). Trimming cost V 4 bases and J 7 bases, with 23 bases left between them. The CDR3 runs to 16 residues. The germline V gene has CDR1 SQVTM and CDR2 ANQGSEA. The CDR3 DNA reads TGCAGCGTTGCGGGAACCACGACTAGGATTATGAATGAGCAGTTCTTC. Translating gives CSVAGTTTRIMNEQFF.

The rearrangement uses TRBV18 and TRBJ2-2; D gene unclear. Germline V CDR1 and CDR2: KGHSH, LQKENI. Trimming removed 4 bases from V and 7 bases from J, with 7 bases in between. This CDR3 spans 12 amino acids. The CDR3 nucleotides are TGTGCCAGCTCACTGGCAAACGGGGAGCTGTTTTTT. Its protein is CASSLANGELFF. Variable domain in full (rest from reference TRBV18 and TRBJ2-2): NAGVMQNPRHLVRRRGQEARLRCSPMKGHSHVYWYRQLPEEGLKFMVYLQKENIIDESGMPKERFSAEFPKEGPSILRIQQVVRGDSAAYFCASSLANGELFFGEGSRLTVL.

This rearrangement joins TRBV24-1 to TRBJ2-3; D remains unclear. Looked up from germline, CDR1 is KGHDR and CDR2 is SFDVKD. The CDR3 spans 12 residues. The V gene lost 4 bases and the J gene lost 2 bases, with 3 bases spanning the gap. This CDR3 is CATSEYTDTQYF. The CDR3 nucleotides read TGTGCCACCAGTGAGTACACAGATACGCAGTATTTT.

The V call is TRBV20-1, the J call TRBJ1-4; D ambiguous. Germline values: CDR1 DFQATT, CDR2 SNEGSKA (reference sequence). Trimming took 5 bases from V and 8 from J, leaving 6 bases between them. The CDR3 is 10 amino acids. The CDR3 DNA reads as TGCAGTGCTCAACGGGAAAAACTGTTTTTT. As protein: CSAQREKLFF.

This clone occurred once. CDR3 region: CASSQGRGRGGETQYF. The CDR3 DNA sequence: TGTGCCAGCAGCCAAGGGAGGGGCAGGGGGGGAGAGACCCAGTACTTC. The J gene is TRBJ2-5, the V gene TRBV4-2; TRBD1 or TRBD2 may be the D gene (7 bases each). Trimming took off 1 base at V and 4 bases at J, with 16 bases between the two ends. Germline-derived CDR1 and CDR2 are LGHNA and YNFKEQ. The CDR3 sequence is 16 residues long.

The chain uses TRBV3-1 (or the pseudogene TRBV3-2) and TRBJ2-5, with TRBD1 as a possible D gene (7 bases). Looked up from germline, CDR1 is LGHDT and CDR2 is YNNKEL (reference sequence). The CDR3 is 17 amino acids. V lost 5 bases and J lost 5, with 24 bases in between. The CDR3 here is CASSNKGAGEVLETQYF. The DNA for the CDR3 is TGTGCCAGCAGCAATAAGGGGGCAGGGGAGGTATTGGAGACCCAGTACTTC.